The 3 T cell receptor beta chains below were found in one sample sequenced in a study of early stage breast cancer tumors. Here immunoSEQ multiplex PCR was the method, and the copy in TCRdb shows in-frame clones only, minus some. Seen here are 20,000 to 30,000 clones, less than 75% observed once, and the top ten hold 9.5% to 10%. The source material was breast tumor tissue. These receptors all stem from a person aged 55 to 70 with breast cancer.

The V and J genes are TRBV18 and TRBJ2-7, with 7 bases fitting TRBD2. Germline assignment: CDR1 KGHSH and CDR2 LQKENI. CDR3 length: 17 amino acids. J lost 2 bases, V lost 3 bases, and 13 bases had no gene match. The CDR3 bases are TGTGCCAGCTCACCCAACCAGGCGGGAGCTGGGACCTACGAGCAGTACTTC. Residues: CASSPNQAGAGTYEQYF.

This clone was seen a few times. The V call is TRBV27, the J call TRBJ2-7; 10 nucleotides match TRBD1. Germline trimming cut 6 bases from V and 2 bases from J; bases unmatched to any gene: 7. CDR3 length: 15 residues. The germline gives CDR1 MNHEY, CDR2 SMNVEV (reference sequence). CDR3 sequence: CASRRGTGDTYEQYF. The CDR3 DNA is TGTGCCAGCAGGCGGGGGACAGGGGATACCTACGAGCAGTACTTC.

The CDR3 nucleotides read TGTGCCAGCAGTGCTTCAGGGTTGACTGGAAACACCATATATTTT. Translation: CASSASGLTGNTIYF. V is TRBV27 and J is TRBJ1-3, with a tentative D call TRBD1 (5 bases). Germline CDR1 reads MNHEY; CDR2 reads SMNVEV (reference sequence). There are 15 residues in the CDR3. Trimming cost V 5 bases and J 2 bases, with 13 bases left between them.